The 19 T cell receptor beta chains listed next were all sequenced from one sample in a study of cytomegalovirus exposure and HLA in healthy donors. The PCR ran on 60 Vbeta and 13 Jbeta primers. Measured with immunoSEQ multiplex PCR; TCRdb has only the in-frame clones, and not every one. The sample lists about 63,000 clones, approximately 71% seen once, with about 23% in the top ten. Sequencing input: PBMCs. Every receptor here comes from a man aged 50-60 years in good health and CMV-seropositive.

V and J are TRBV7-9 and TRBJ2-5; D not resolved. Germline V gives CDR1 SEHNR, CDR2 FQNEAQ (reference sequence). The CDR3 length is 13 residues. Trimming left V 1 base short and J 3 bases short, with 6 bases between. CDR3 bases: TGTGCCAGCAGCTTAGGTACAGAAGAGACCCAGTACTTC. Translation gives CASSLGTEETQYF.

The chain recombines TRBV5-6 with TRBJ2-7; 13 positions match TRBD2. Germline V gives CDR1 SGHDT, CDR2 YYEEEE. Unmatched junction bases numbered 7, after V lost 2 bases and J lost 5 bases. The CDR3 has 16 amino acids. The CDR3 nucleotides read TGTGCCAGCAGCTTTACCCAGACTAGCGGGAGGAACGAGCAGTACTTC. Encoded protein: CASSFTQTSGRNEQYF.

V gene TRBV27 combines with J gene TRBJ1-2; D may be TRBD1 (5 bases). The CDR3 runs to 14 residues. V lost 3 bases to trimming and J lost 8 bases, with 16 bases between them. Germline values: CDR1 MNHEY, CDR2 SMNVEV (reference sequence). The CDR3 DNA reads TGTGCCAGCAGTTTTGACAGACAGACGAGGGGCTACACCTTC. It codes for CASSFDRQTRGYTF.

The rearrangement links TRBV5-1 to TRBJ2-5; weak D call: TRBD2 (6 bases). Germline V gives CDR1 SGHRS, CDR2 YFSETQ. The V gene lost 6 bases and the J gene lost 5 bases, with 14 bases spanning the gap. There are 13 residues in the CDR3. The CDR3 sequence: CASNGAGLETQYF. The CDR3 DNA follows: TGCGCCAGCAACGGTGCGGGGCTGGAGACCCAGTACTTC. The full variable domain, with the rest looked up from reference TRBV5-1 and TRBJ2-5, is KAGVTQTPRYLIKTRGQQVTLSCSPISGHRSVSWYQQTPGQGLQFLFEYFSETQRNKGNFPGRFSGRQFSNSRSEMNVSTLELGDSALYLCASNGAGLETQYFGPGTRLLVL.

The rearrangement joins TRBV6-5 to TRBJ1-6; 9 positions agree with TRBD1. With 6 bases clipped from V and 8 bases from J, the junction kept 5 bases outside the gene matches. The CDR3 is 14 amino acids. Germline V lookup: CDR1 MNHEY, CDR2 SVGAGI. Here the CDR3 DNA reads TGTGCCAGCAGGAGACAGGGGGGGGATTCACCCCTCCACTTT. Its translation is CASRRQGGDSPLHF.

The V gene is TRBV11-2, the J gene TRBJ2-7; the match to TRBD1 covers 7 bases. The V segment lost 3 bases and the J segment 8 bases; nucleotides outside the gene matches: 4. The CDR3 contains 12 residues. Looked up from germline, CDR1 is SGHAT and CDR2 is FQNNGV. The CDR3 bases are TGTGCCAGCAGCTTCATACAGGGGAAGCAGTACTTC. Residues: CASSFIQGKQYF.

The chain carries TRBV5-1 and TRBJ2-5; 7 bases are a match to TRBD1. The CDR3 runs to 15 residues. After removal of 4 bases from V and 3 bases from J, the junction contained 9 bases not matched to a gene. Germline CDR1 is SGHRS and CDR2 is YFSETQ. CDR3 sequence (DNA): TGCGCCAGCAGCCCTGGGACAGATCATAAAGAGACCCAGTACTTC. Its protein is CASSPGTDHKETQYF. The full variable domain, completed using reference TRBV5-1 and TRBJ2-5, is KAGVTQTPRYLIKTRGQQVTLSCSPISGHRSVSWYQQTPGQGLQFLFEYFSETQRNKGNFPGRFSGRQFSNSRSEMNVSTLELGDSALYLCASSPGTDHKETQYFGPGTRLLVL.

The CDR3 protein is CASSSRSPEAFF. The CDR3 DNA sequence: TGTGCCAGCAGCTCCCGGAGCCCTGAAGCTTTCTTT. The J gene is TRBJ1-1, the V gene TRBV7-9; D gene uncertain. The CDR3 has 12 amino acids. V was pared by 4 bases and J by 6 bases, with 9 bases between. Germline V gene data show CDR1 as SEHNR and CDR2 as FQNEAQ (reference sequence).

The chain couples TRBV6-1 to TRBJ2-7; D may be TRBD1 (6 bases). Germline assignment: CDR1 MNHNS and CDR2 SASEGT. V was cut by 8 bases and J by 2 bases, with 10 bases left in between. This CDR3 contains 12 residues. CDR3 amino acids: CASETGPYEQYF. In DNA, the CDR3 is TGTGCCAGCGAGACAGGCCCCTACGAGCAGTACTTC.

The chain couples TRBV10-2 to TRBJ2-1, with D possibly being TRBD2 (6 bases). The CDR3 contains 14 residues. Germline CDR1 and CDR2: WSHSY and SAAADI. V shed 10 bases and J shed 2 bases, with 15 bases lying between them. The CDR3 coding sequence is TGCGCCACCTTTGGAGGGCTCGCCTACAATGAGCAGTTCTTC. Its translation: CATFGGLAYNEQFF.

This sequence joins TRBV6-1 and TRBJ1-1; D is possibly TRBD1 (6 bases). This CDR3 spans 15 amino acids. V shed 2 bases and J shed 3 bases, with 13 bases lying between them. Germline values: CDR1 MNHNS, CDR2 SASEGT. The CDR3 here is CASSERRGGDTEAFF. CDR3 nucleotide sequence: TGTGCCAGCAGTGAAAGGAGAGGGGGAGACACTGAAGCTTTCTTT.

This rearrangement joins TRBV11-2 to TRBJ2-3; a weak D match, TRBD2 (6 bases). This CDR3 is built from 18 residues. CDR1 and CDR2 (germline): SGHAT, FQNNGV. V shed 0 bases and J shed 4 bases, with 20 bases lying between them. DNA for the CDR3: TGTGCCAGCAGCTTAGAACGTCCGCGGCGGGGTGGGTCAGATACGCAGTATTTT. This gives the protein CASSLERPRRGGSDTQYF. The entire variable domain, with the rest obtained from reference TRBV11-2 and TRBJ2-3, is as follows: EAGVAQSPRYKIIEKRQSVAFWCNPISGHATLYWYQQILGQGPKLLIQFQNNGVVDDSQLPKDRFSAERLKGVDSTLKIQPAKLEDSAVYLCASSLERPRRGGSDTQYFGPGTRLTVL.

This rearrangement joins TRBV15 to TRBJ2-5; the match to TRBD2 covers 7 bases. This CDR3 is 16 amino acids long. Trimming cost V 3 bases and J 9 bases; bases outside gene matches: 16. Germline V CDR1 and CDR2: LNHNV, YYDKDF (reference sequence). The chain's CDR3 is CATSRALPRAGEPQYF. DNA for the CDR3: TGTGCCACCAGCAGGGCCCTCCCTCGGGCGGGGGAGCCCCAGTACTTC.

The genes are TRBV27 and TRBJ1-5; TRBD1 agrees at 8 bases. The trim removed 5 bases at V and 6 bases at J, leaving 6 bases unmatched. This CDR3 region has 14 residues. Germline V lookup: CDR1 MNHEY, CDR2 SMNVEV (reference sequence). DNA for the CDR3: TGTGCCAGCAGTGCACAGGGGGTTGGTCAGCCCCAGCATTTT. Its protein is CASSAQGVGQPQHF.

This clone has just one count. The gene calls are TRBV7-9 and TRBJ2-7, with 9 bases matching TRBD1. CDR1 and CDR2 from the germline V gene are SEHNR and FQNEAQ (reference sequence). The CDR3 runs 15 residues. The ends lost 4 bases at V and 0 bases at J; junction bases unmatched: 4. The CDR3 here is CASSWDRVYSYEQYF. Written as DNA, the CDR3 is TGTGCCAGCAGCTGGGACAGGGTTTACTCCTACGAGCAGTACTTC.

This clone was seen once. V is TRBV5-6 and J is TRBJ1-5; 9 bases are a match to TRBD1. CDR3 size: 15 residues. Trimming cost V 4 bases and J 1 base; bases outside gene matches: 3. The V gene's germline CDR1 is SGHDT and CDR2 YYEEEE. DNA for the CDR3: TGTGCCAGCAGCGGACAGGGGATCAGCAATCAGCCCCAGCATTTT. Protein product: CASSGQGISNQPQHF.

This chain uses TRBV10-3 with TRBJ1-1, with 9 bases aligning to TRBD1. J lost 1 base, V lost 3 bases, and 3 bases had no gene match. Germline V gives CDR1 ENHRY, CDR2 SYGVKD. The CDR3 spans 15 residues. CDR3 loop: CAISERQGENTEAFF. CDR3 coding DNA: TGTGCCATCAGTGAACGACAGGGGGAGAACACTGAAGCTTTCTTT.

The chain joins TRBV4-1 to TRBJ2-3; 9 bases are a match to TRBD2. The CDR3 runs 17 residues. Trimming cost V 2 bases and J 0 bases; bases outside gene matches: 6. Germline V CDR1 and CDR2: MGHRA, YSYEKL. This CDR3 is CASSQTGTSRSTDTQYF. The CDR3 bases are TGCGCCAGCAGCCAAACAGGGACTAGCCGAAGCACAGATACGCAGTATTTT.

This chain joins TRBV5-1 and TRBJ2-5, with 9 positions matching TRBD2. There are 17 residues in the CDR3. Germline CDR1 and CDR2: SGHRS and YFSETQ. The V and J ends lost 5 bases and 5 bases, in that order; junction bases with no gene match: 16. For the CDR3, the DNA is TGCGCCAGCAGACCCACCGGGACTAGCAACCGGCGGGAGACCCAGTACTTC. It yields the protein CASRPTGTSNRRETQYF.